Below are 18 T cell receptor beta chains sequenced from a single sample in a study of cytomegalovirus exposure and HLA in healthy donors (dated by TCRdb to between 2016 and 2019). Library creation used the immunoSEQ multiplex PCR assay. For the multiplex PCR, a mixture combining 60 forward primers for TCR Vbeta segments and 13 reverse primers for TCR Jbeta segments was used. In TCRdb, the immuneACCESS table is reduced to in-frame sequences with V and J assigned. These tables do not hold every clone; where another copy was compared, an unresolved V gene accounts for under half, and the others remain unexplained. The sample table records some 130,000 clones; about 75% of these occur just once. The ten most abundant clones make up about 1.5% of the sample. The sample taken for sequencing was PBMCs. The origin of the receptors is a woman aged 35 to 49 in good health and CMV-seronegative.

About this clone: Sequence at one end of the junction differs from germline and may be a read error. The chain uses TRBV7-7 and TRBJ2-5; a weak D match, TRBD2 (5 bases). The DNA matches TRBJ2-7 better at its end, which makes the J call doubtful. From germline, CDR1 is SSHAT and CDR2 FNYEAQ (reference sequence). The CDR3 has 15 amino acids. In DNA, the CDR3 is TGTGCTAGCAGCTTAGCGTACGGGGAAATATACGAGCAGTACTTC. Protein product: CASSLAYGEIYEQYF.

In this sample, this clone turned up a few times. The CDR3 coding sequence is TGTGCCAGCAGCGACACAATAGCTTTCTTT. As protein: CASSDTIAFF. J is TRBJ1-1 and V is TRBV6-5; D is ambiguous. V was clipped by 6 bases and J by 10 bases, with 9 bases between them. Germline lookup yields CDR1 MNHEY and CDR2 SVGAGI. This CDR3 comprises 10 residues.

With regard to this clone: An end of the junction differs from the germline gene, which may be a read error. The genes are TRBV14 and TRBJ2-7; 12 bases match TRBD1. Germline values: CDR1 SGHDN, CDR2 FVKESK. The CDR3 runs 16 residues. The CDR3 DNA is TGTGCCAGCAGCCAAGCTTCCGGGACAGGGGGCGCGAAAGAGATATTC. Translated, it gives CASSQASGTGGAKEIF.

This clone was seen a handful of times. The chain joins TRBV29-1 to TRBJ2-2; 8 bases map to TRBD1. Trimming at V came to 7 bases and at J to 3 bases, leaving 7 bases not matched to a gene. The CDR3 extends over 14 amino acids. Germline V gene sequence: CDR1 SQVTM, CDR2 ANQGSEA. Written as DNA, the CDR3 is TGCAGCGGCCAAGGACAGGGCGACACCGGGGAGCTGTTTTTT. Residues: CSGQGQGDTGELFF.

The J gene is TRBJ2-7, the V gene TRBV19, with 7 bases identical to TRBD2. The junction had 11 bases not matched to a gene; V was cut back by 3 bases and J by 3 bases. The germline V gene has CDR1 LNHDA and CDR2 SQIVND (reference sequence). The CDR3 is 16 amino acids. The CDR3 nucleotides are TGTGCCAGTAGTATGGGTCTAGCGGAAGGTCACTACGAGCAGTACTTC. Protein: CASSMGLAEGHYEQYF.

This clone has just a few counts. CDR3 in DNA: TGCACCAGCAGCCAAGAAGGTGGAGGGCTAACAAGAGTCGATCAGCCCCAGCATTTT. This gives the protein CTSSQEGGGLTRVDQPQHF. The V and J genes are TRBV1 and TRBJ1-5. TRBV1 is a pseudogene locus. The CDR3 is 19 residues long.

This clone was seen more than once but under ten times. V and J are TRBV5-4 and TRBJ2-1; 8 bases align to TRBD1. Trimming cost V 5 bases and J 8 bases; bases outside gene matches: 12. The CDR3 contains 15 residues. Germline-derived CDR1 and CDR2 are SGHNT and YYREEE (reference sequence). The CDR3 DNA reads as TGTGCCAGCAGGCTGACGGACAGGGTTTCGCATGAGCAGTTCTTC. Translated, it gives CASRLTDRVSHEQFF.

The chain combines TRBV6-5 with TRBJ1-2; 10 nucleotides line up with TRBD1. The CDR3 spans 15 residues. V shed 5 bases and J 4 bases; nucleotides not matched to a gene: 7. The germline V gene has CDR1 MNHEY and CDR2 SVGAGI. The CDR3 nucleotides are TGTGCCAGCAGTCAGGACAGGGGGACGGTCTATGGCTACACCTTC. This translates into CASSQDRGTVYGYTF.

This rearrangement joins TRBV19 to TRBJ1-4; D not certain. Germline CDR1 LNHDA, CDR2 SQIVND (reference sequence). The ends were cut back, 7 bases at V and 10 bases at J, with 22 bases in the middle. The CDR3 is 15 residues long. The CDR3 nucleotides read TGTGCCAGTAACTCCCGCGGGCCCGAAGGAGGAAAACTGTTTTTT. The encoded protein is CASNSRGPEGGKLFF.

This chain uses TRBV7-9 with TRBJ1-1; possible D gene TRBD1, 5 bases. Germline-derived CDR1 and CDR2 are SEHNR and FQNEAQ (reference sequence). With 5 bases removed from V and 6 bases from J, the gap between germline ends came to 16 bases. The CDR3 sequence is 14 residues long. CDR3 DNA sequence: TGTGCCAGCAGCGCCAGGGTCTTAATCGCTGAAGCTTTCTTT. Protein sequence: CASSARVLIAEAFF.

The V and J genes are TRBV7-9 and TRBJ1-1; 9 bases agree with TRBD1. This CDR3 has 15 residues. In germline, CDR1 is SEHNR, CDR2 FQNEAQ (reference sequence). V trimming: 5 bases; J trimming: 0 bases; junction bases outside the gene matches: 4. The DNA of the CDR3 is TGTGCCAGCAGCGCACAGGGGGCTATGAACACTGAAGCTTTCTTT. Its translation is CASSAQGAMNTEAFF.

The chain joins TRBV5-5 to TRBJ1-3; tentatively, D is TRBD1 (6 bases). The length of the CDR3 is 16 residues. Between the trimmed V and J ends, which lost 4 bases and 5 bases, there was a span of 19 bases. Germline CDR1 is SGHKS and CDR2 is YYEKEE (reference sequence). CDR3 nucleotide sequence: TGTGCCAGCAGCCCGACGGGGGGGGGCTTAAGAAACACCATATATTTT. Amino acid sequence: CASSPTGGGLRNTIYF. The variable domain in full, completed from reference TRBV5-5 and TRBJ1-3, reads DAGVTQSPTHLIKTRGQQVTLRCSPISGHKSVSWYQQVLGQGPQFIFQYYEKEERGRGNFPDRFSARQFPNYSSELNVNALLLGDSALYLCASSPTGGGLRNTIYFGEGSWLTVV.

In DNA, the CDR3 is TGTGCCAGCAGCCAAGGTGGCCAGGGGGATCAGCCCCAGCATTTT. Its translation: CASSQGGQGDQPQHF. The chain links TRBV4-2 to TRBJ1-5; 7 bases line up with TRBD1. CDR1 and CDR2 from the germline V gene are LGHNA and YNFKEQ. The CDR3 covers 15 residues. Losses at the gene ends were 1 base for V and 5 bases for J; bases not matched to a gene: 5.

The chain couples TRBV28 to TRBJ2-7; 12 nucleotides line up with TRBD2. Per germline, CDR1 MDHEN and CDR2 SYDVKM. The CDR3 is 15 residues long. V lost 5 bases, J lost 5 bases, and 7 bases stayed unmatched. Written as DNA, the CDR3 is TGTGCCAGCAGTCCCCACCGACTAGCGGGGGACGAGCAGTACTTC. It translates to CASSPHRLAGDEQYF.

This clone turned up a few times. The chain uses TRBV27 and TRBJ1-1; TRBD1 matches at 10 bases. CDR3 length: 18 amino acids. Trimming cost V 2 bases and J 1 base; bases outside gene matches: 10. The germline V gene encodes CDR1 MNHEY and CDR2 SMNVEV (reference sequence). The CDR3 DNA reads as TGTGCCAGCAGTTTAGTTCCTTGGGACAGGGGAACGAACACTGAAGCTTTCTTT. It codes for CASSLVPWDRGTNTEAFF.

The chain is built from TRBV6-5 and TRBJ1-2, with a weak D call TRBD1 (5 bases). The V end lost 5 bases, the J end lost 6 bases, and 13 bases lay between the germline ends. The CDR3 totals 13 residues. Germline V gives CDR1 MNHEY, CDR2 SVGAGI. The CDR3 sequence is CASSPPGLDGYTF. In DNA form, the CDR3 reads TGTGCCAGCAGTCCGCCGGGACTGGATGGCTACACCTTC.

V gene TRBV25-1 combines with J gene TRBJ1-2; D gene unclear. This CDR3 comprises 13 residues. Germline CDR1 reads MGHDK; CDR2 reads SYGVNS. The V end was cut by 6 bases, the J end by 4 bases, with 12 bases between. Written as DNA, the CDR3 is TGTGCCAGCAGCCCCCCAGGTTCCTATGGCTACACCTTC. It encodes CASSPPGSYGYTF.

The rearrangement joins TRBV27 to TRBJ2-2; tentative D call: TRBD2 (6 bases). Trimming pared 2 bases from V and 6 bases from J, leaving 13 bases between. Germline V CDR1 and CDR2: MNHEY, SMNVEV (reference sequence). This CDR3 has 15 residues. The CDR3 bases are TGTGCCAGCAGTTTAAGAAGCGGGTACTCCGGGGAGCTGTTTTTT. Its translation is CASSLRSGYSGELFF.